A single sample gave rise to the 31 T cell receptor beta chains below, sequenced in a study of blood T cell repertoires in COVID-19. Generated by immunoSEQ multiplex PCR, the TCRdb table keeps only in-frame clones and is missing some. Among 80,000 to 130,000 clones, 65% to 90% were seen once, and the ten largest hold about 2.5%. The sequencing input was PBMCs or T cells enriched from blood (not recorded which). The receptor source for this set is a woman aged 50 to 60 who had recovered from COVID-19.

V is TRBV5-1 and J is TRBJ2-7; D gene uncertain. There are 13 residues in the CDR3. Deletions cut 0 bases from V and 2 bases from J, with 6 bases between. Looked up from germline, CDR1 is SGHRS and CDR2 is YFSETQ. CDR3 amino acids: CASSLDSTYEQYF. The CDR3 DNA reads as TGCGCCAGCAGCTTGGACAGCACCTACGAGCAGTACTTC.

This chain links TRBV27 with TRBJ2-7, with D hard to call. Trimming stripped 8 bases from V and 7 bases from J, with 21 bases between. Germline V gives CDR1 MNHEY, CDR2 SMNVEV (reference sequence). The CDR3 runs 14 residues. The CDR3 sequence is CASRSGSRFWEQYF. CDR3 bases: TGTGCCAGCCGCTCCGGGTCCCGTTTCTGGGAGCAGTACTTC.

The V gene is TRBV10-3, the J gene TRBJ2-6; TRBD2 might be the D (6 bases). Germline V gene sequence: CDR1 ENHRY, CDR2 SYGVKD. The CDR3 is made up of 16 amino acids. The V gene lost 7 bases and the J gene lost 1 base, with 14 bases spanning the gap. The CDR3, as DNA: TGTGCCATCACAACGGGGGTGAATTCTGGGGCCAACGTCCTGACTTTC. Amino acid sequence: CAITTGVNSGANVLTF.

The rearrangement uses TRBV5-4 and TRBJ1-6, with unresolved D. This CDR3 has 14 amino acids. The germline V gene has CDR1 SGHNT and CDR2 YYREEE (reference sequence). V lost 0 bases, J lost 5 bases, and 6 bases lay in between. CDR3 in amino acids: CASSLAHNNSPLHF. Here the CDR3 DNA reads TGTGCCAGCAGCTTGGCCCACAATAATTCACCCCTCCACTTT. Full variable domain (remainder filled in from reference TRBV5-4 and TRBJ1-6): ETGVTQSPTHLIKTRGQQVTLRCSSQSGHNTVSWYQQALGQGPQFIFQYYREEENGRGNFPPRFSGLQFPNYSSELNVNALELDDSALYLCASSLAHNNSPLHFGNGTRLTVT.

This chain connects TRBV6-2 or TRBV6-3 to TRBJ2-4; TRBD2 matches 8 bases. The CDR3 covers 16 residues. After removal of 4 bases from V and 8 bases from J, the junction contained 13 bases not matched to a gene. Germline CDR1 and CDR2: MNHEY and SVGEGT. The DNA for the CDR3 is TGTGCCAGCAGTTTAAGAGCGGGAGAGGTTGGGGACATTCAGTACTTC. Amino acids: CASSLRAGEVGDIQYF.

CDR3 sequence (DNA): TGTGCCAGCAGGCCTAGCGGCCGACGAGAAGAGACCCAGTACTTC. Its translation: CASRPSGRREETQYF. This chain joins TRBV7-3 and TRBJ2-5; TRBD2 matches 7 bases. Germline V gene lookup returns CDR1 SGHTA and CDR2 FQGTGA. With 6 bases clipped from V and 3 bases from J, the junction kept 10 bases outside the gene matches. There are 15 residues in the CDR3. Filled out from reference TRBV7-3 and TRBJ2-5, the complete variable domain reads GAGVSQTPSNKVTEKGKYVELRCDPISGHTALYWYRQSLGQGPEFLIYFQGTGAADDSGLPNDRFFAVRPEGSVSTLKIQRTERGDSAVYLCASRPSGRREETQYFGPGTRLLVL.

The gene calls are TRBV3-1 (or the pseudogene TRBV3-2) and TRBJ1-6; D is unclear. The V end lost 4 bases, the J end lost 4 bases, and 8 bases lay between the germline ends. Germline CDR1 and CDR2: LGHDT and YNNKEL (reference sequence). This CDR3 is 14 amino acids long. CDR3 sequence: CASSPHEYNSPLHF. CDR3 coding DNA: TGTGCCAGCAGCCCTCATGAGTATAATTCACCCCTCCACTTT.

This clone was picked up one time. The chain is built from TRBV5-4 and TRBJ2-7; TRBD2 might be the D (5 bases). V lost 5 bases to trimming and J lost 3 bases, with 9 bases between them. There are 12 residues in the CDR3. Germline CDR1 and CDR2: SGHNT and YYREEE (reference sequence). CDR3 sequence: CASSPGGYEQYF. The DNA of the CDR3 is TGTGCCAGCAGTCCTGGAGGCTACGAGCAGTACTTC. The whole variable domain, filled in from reference TRBV5-4 and TRBJ2-7, reads ETGVTQSPTHLIKTRGQQVTLRCSSQSGHNTVSWYQQALGQGPQFIFQYYREEENGRGNFPPRFSGLQFPNYSSELNVNALELDDSALYLCASSPGGYEQYFGPGTRLTVT.

The V and J genes are TRBV30 and TRBJ2-2, with 9 bases aligning to TRBD1. V shed 3 bases and J 4 bases; nucleotides not matched to a gene: 9. The CDR3 length is 16 residues. Germline-derived CDR1 and CDR2 are GTSNPN and SVGIG (reference sequence). CDR3: CAWSPGTGSTTGELFF. In DNA, the CDR3 is TGTGCCTGGAGCCCCGGGACAGGGTCGACCACCGGGGAGCTGTTTTTT.

The rearrangement links TRBV6-6 to TRBJ2-1; the D gene is possibly TRBD2 (6 bases). Trimming shortened V by 6 bases and J by 0 bases, and 27 bases separated the two germline ends. The germline V gene has CDR1 MNHNY and CDR2 SVGAGI (reference sequence). This CDR3 is 20 amino acids long. CDR3: CASSWDFTTPSPASYNEQFF. The DNA for the CDR3 is TGTGCCAGCAGCTGGGACTTCACCACTCCTTCACCCGCCTCCTACAATGAGCAGTTCTTC.

V and J are TRBV5-1 and TRBJ2-2; weak D call: TRBD1 (7 bases). The CDR3 has 15 residues. The germline gives CDR1 SGHRS, CDR2 YFSETQ. V gave up 6 bases and J gave up 2 bases, with 14 bases separating them. CDR3 in amino acids: CASKEGALNTGELFF. The CDR3 DNA follows: TGCGCCAGCAAGGAGGGGGCCCTAAACACCGGGGAGCTGTTTTTT.

The rearrangement joins TRBV28 to TRBJ2-1; 9 bases fit TRBD2. Per the germline V gene, CDR1 is MDHEN and CDR2 is SYDVKM. V was clipped by 6 bases and J by 5 bases; unmatched bases: 8. The CDR3 runs 15 residues. DNA of the CDR3: TGTGCCAGCAGAGCCCGGACTAGCGCGGACAATGAGCAGTTCTTC. Amino acid sequence: CASRARTSADNEQFF.

The J gene is TRBJ2-7, the V gene TRBV5-1; 9 bases match TRBD2. Germline CDR1 reads SGHRS; CDR2 reads YFSETQ. The CDR3 extends over 15 amino acids. J was trimmed by 5 bases and V by 3 bases; bases with no gene match: 9. CDR3 loop: CASSWGEREAHEQYF. The DNA for the CDR3 is TGCGCCAGCAGCTGGGGAGAGCGGGAGGCCCACGAGCAGTACTTC.

The chain joins TRBV28 to TRBJ2-7, with a weak D call TRBD2 (6 bases). V lost 7 bases, J lost 1 base, and 14 bases lay in between. The CDR3 extends over 14 amino acids. The germline V gene encodes CDR1 MDHEN and CDR2 SYDVKM. CDR3: CASKGGGESYEQYF. CDR3 nucleotide sequence: TGTGCCAGCAAGGGAGGAGGAGAGTCCTACGAGCAGTACTTC.

The chain carries TRBV28 and TRBJ2-7; 9 bases are shared with TRBD1. J gave up 2 bases and V 6 bases, and 8 bases lay outside the gene matches. Germline V gene sequence: CDR1 MDHEN, CDR2 SYDVKM. The CDR3 is 15 amino acids. CDR3 DNA sequence: TGTGCCAGCAGACCTACCGGGACAGGGACCTACGAGCAGTACTTC. This sequence encodes CASRPTGTGTYEQYF.

V is TRBV5-1 and J is TRBJ1-4; possible D gene TRBD1, 6 bases. The germline V gene has CDR1 SGHRS and CDR2 YFSETQ. The CDR3 runs to 15 residues. V gave up 6 bases and J gave up 0 bases, with 12 bases separating them. DNA for the CDR3: TGCGCCAGCAACCCTGGGACACCAACTAATGAAAAACTGTTTTTT. It is translated as CASNPGTPTNEKLFF.

This clone was seen just once. The chain couples TRBV5-1 to TRBJ2-7, with 8 bases that match TRBD2. The CDR3 totals 15 residues. Germline loops: CDR1 SGHRS, CDR2 YFSETQ. Losses at the gene ends were 4 bases for V and 0 bases for J; bases not matched to a gene: 6. This CDR3 reads CASSPGGFISYEQYF. The CDR3 nucleotides read TGCGCCAGCAGCCCGGGGGGGTTCATCTCCTACGAGCAGTACTTC.

The V and J genes are TRBV30 and TRBJ1-3; 8 bases are shared with TRBD1. The CDR3 contains 15 residues. The germline V gene encodes CDR1 GTSNPN and CDR2 SVGIG (reference sequence). V shed 2 bases and J 0 bases; nucleotides not matched to a gene: 3. The CDR3 sequence: CAWSRDRFSGNTIYF. In DNA, the CDR3 is TGTGCCTGGAGTAGGGACAGGTTCTCTGGAAACACCATATATTTT.

The rearrangement links TRBV6-4 to TRBJ2-3; TRBD1 is a possible D gene (5 bases). V dropped 6 bases and J dropped 4 bases, with 11 bases sitting between them. This CDR3 has 13 residues. CDR1 and CDR2 from the germline V gene are MRHNA and SNTAGT. The CDR3 protein is CASSPGSADTQYF. CDR3 nucleotides: TGTGCCAGCAGCCCAGGGTCGGCAGATACGCAGTATTTT.

The V and J genes are TRBV28 and TRBJ2-1; a weak D match, TRBD2 (6 bases). The CDR3 has 17 amino acids. CDR1 MDHEN and CDR2 SYDVKM come from the germline V gene. Deletions cut 7 bases from V and 4 bases from J, with 23 bases between. CDR3 coding DNA: TGTGCCAGCAACAAGCAGCTTGGGGCGGGAATGTACAATGAGCAGTTCTTC. It encodes CASNKQLGAGMYNEQFF.

This clone has more than one count but fewer than ten. This rearrangement joins TRBV14 to TRBJ1-2; the match to TRBD1 covers 12 bases. Looked up from germline, CDR1 is SGHDN and CDR2 is FVKESK. CDR3 length equals 16 residues. V shed 4 bases and J 4 bases; nucleotides not matched to a gene: 7. In DNA form, the CDR3 reads TGTGCCAGCAGCCCAGACGGGACAGGGGGCCCCTATGGCTACACCTTC. This gives the protein CASSPDGTGGPYGYTF.

This clone was counted only a few times. This chain links TRBV28 with TRBJ1-4; possibly TRBD1 for D (5 bases). This CDR3 region has 12 residues. The V gene lost 6 bases and the J gene lost 7 bases, with 9 bases spanning the gap. The V gene's germline CDR1 is MDHEN and CDR2 SYDVKM. Written as DNA, the CDR3 is TGTGCCAGCAGAAGGGGTGCTGAAAAACTGTTTTTT. Residues: CASRRGAEKLFF.

The chain recombines TRBV19 with TRBJ2-1, with TRBD2 matching over 11 bases. Germline loops: CDR1 LNHDA, CDR2 SQIVND (reference sequence). The CDR3 extends over 15 amino acids. With 5 bases clipped from V and 4 bases from J, the junction kept 4 bases outside the gene matches. The CDR3 reads CASSPLAGDYNEQFF. The CDR3 nucleotides read TGTGCCAGTAGTCCACTAGCGGGGGATTACAATGAGCAGTTCTTC. Filled out from reference TRBV19 and TRBJ2-1, the complete variable domain reads DGGITQSPKYLFRKEGQNVTLSCEQNLNHDAMYWYRQDPGQGLRLIYYSQIVNDFQKGDIAEGYSVSREKKESFPLTVTSAQKNPTAFYLCASSPLAGDYNEQFFGPGTRLTVL.

The V and J genes are TRBV24-1 and TRBJ1-3; possibly TRBD1 for D (6 bases). From germline, CDR1 is KGHDR and CDR2 SFDVKD. The germline V and J ends were trimmed by 7 bases and 1 base, with 16 bases remaining between them. There are 16 residues in the CDR3. The DNA of the CDR3 is TGTGCCACCAGGCGGGGGGCCGAACAATCTGGAAACACCATATATTTT. Amino acids: CATRRGAEQSGNTIYF.

The chain recombines TRBV5-4 with TRBJ2-1; D is uncertain. The germline CDR1 and CDR2 sequences are SGHNT and YYREEE (reference sequence). The CDR3 contains 14 residues. Trimming removed 3 bases from V and 0 bases from J, with 7 bases in between. The CDR3, as DNA: TGTGCCAGCAGCTCCTCTTCCTCCTACAATGAGCAGTTCTTC. It translates to CASSSSSSYNEQFF.

This clone appeared a single time. The chain has TRBV19 and TRBJ1-2, with unresolved D. CDR3 length: 15 amino acids. Germline CDR1 LNHDA, CDR2 SQIVND (reference sequence). Trimming left V 5 bases short and J 4 bases short, with 17 bases between. The CDR3 sequence: CASSVVTTEFYGYTF. CDR3 sequence (DNA): TGTGCCAGTAGTGTCGTCACAACAGAATTCTATGGCTACACCTTC.

This sequence joins TRBV28 and TRBJ2-3, with 7 bases fitting TRBD1. Per germline, CDR1 MDHEN and CDR2 SYDVKM. The V and J ends lost 5 bases and 4 bases, in that order; junction bases with no gene match: 12. The CDR3 is 16 amino acids. The DNA of the CDR3 is TGTGCCAGCAGTCTGCCTCAGGGGGTTGTGGCAGATACGCAGTATTTT. Translation: CASSLPQGVVADTQYF.

This clone is a singleton in its sample. The chain joins TRBV7-9 to TRBJ2-2; D perhaps matches TRBD2 (6 bases). Germline V lookup: CDR1 SEHNR, CDR2 FQNEAQ (reference sequence). This CDR3 region has 17 residues. The germline V and J ends were trimmed by 1 base and 6 bases, with 18 bases remaining between them. CDR3 sequence: CASSLVHSSVVPGELFF. The CDR3, as DNA: TGTGCCAGCAGCTTAGTGCACTCTAGCGTGGTCCCCGGGGAGCTGTTTTTT.

The chain is built from TRBV6-4 and TRBJ2-5, with 9 bases aligning to TRBD1. With 0 bases clipped from V and 7 bases from J, the junction kept 21 bases outside the gene matches. The CDR3 extends over 20 amino acids. Germline lookup yields CDR1 MRHNA and CDR2 SNTAGT. The CDR3 protein is CASSDSPRDRVPLGRRTQYF. The CDR3 nucleotides read TGTGCCAGCAGTGACTCGCCCCGGGACAGGGTACCCCTCGGGCGTCGGACCCAGTACTTC.

The CDR3, as DNA: TGTGCCAGTAGTATAGGGACAGGAGGGCTCGATCAGCCCCAGCATTTT. As protein: CASSIGTGGLDQPQHF. The chain couples TRBV19 to TRBJ1-5; 7 nucleotides match TRBD1. This CDR3 spans 16 amino acids. The V gene's germline CDR1 is LNHDA and CDR2 SQIVND (reference sequence). Trimming cost V 1 base and J 5 bases; bases outside gene matches: 8.

CDR3 nucleotide sequence: TGTGCCAGCAGTGAACAACTAGACTACGAGCAGTACTTC. It specifies CASSEQLDYEQYF. The rearrangement joins TRBV2 to TRBJ2-7; D is possibly TRBD2 (5 bases). The length of the CDR3 is 13 residues. Germline V CDR1 and CDR2: SNHLY, FYNNEI. Trimming shortened V by 2 bases and J by 3 bases, and 8 bases separated the two germline ends.